These T cell receptor beta chains were read from a single sample in a study of PD-1 blockade in classical Hodgkin lymphoma. The assay was immunoSEQ multiplex PCR, and TCRdb's table has in-frame clones only and misses some. Here the sample spans tens of thousands of clones, 80% being singletons. Source: peripheral blood mononuclear cells (PBMCs), taken before the fourth cycle of nivolumab. Receptors were obtained from a human donor with classical Hodgkin lymphoma. Both conserved end residues are part of each CDR3. Each record gives: J gene, V gene, clone size, D gene, CDR3 DNA, CDR3 protein. The D gene is left open where the match is weak. Not all rows give a size; the values are once, few, many and, for expanded clones, a class.

j_gene: TRBJ1-1
v_gene: TRBV7-2
abundance: NA
d_gene: TRBD1
CDR3nt: TGTGCCAGCAGCGCGCCTACAGGGGATAACACTGAAGCTTTCTTT
CDR3aa: CASSAPTGDNTEAFF

j_gene: TRBJ2-3
v_gene: TRBV13
abundance: once
d_gene: TRBD2
CDR3nt: TGTGCCAGCAGCATGGGACTAGCGGGGGGCAGTACGCAGTATTTT
CDR3aa: CASSMGLAGGSTQYF

j_gene: TRBJ1-1
v_gene: TRBV7-9
abundance: NA
d_gene: NA
CDR3nt: TGTGCCAGCAGCTTAGATACCAGAGTAAACACTGAAGCTTTCTTT
CDR3aa: CASSLDTRVNTEAFF

j_gene: TRBJ1-1
v_gene: TRBV7-2
abundance: NA
d_gene: NA
CDR3nt: TGTGCCAGCAGCTTTGGGAGGGGGAACACTGAAGCTTTCTTT
CDR3aa: CASSFGRGNTEAFF

j_gene: TRBJ2-6
v_gene: TRBV5-1
abundance: NA
d_gene: NA
CDR3nt: TGCGCCAGCAGCTCGACAGGATTCTCTGGGGCCAACGTCCTGACTTTC
CDR3aa: CASSSTGFSGANVLTF

j_gene: TRBJ1-1
v_gene: TRBV5-1
abundance: NA
d_gene: NA
CDR3nt: TGCGCCAGCAGCGGGGGGGACTTTGGCACTGAAGCTTTCTTT
CDR3aa: CASSGGDFGTEAFF

j_gene: TRBJ2-5
v_gene: TRBV5-1
abundance: NA
d_gene: NA
CDR3nt: TGCGCCAGCAGCTTATACTCCCCAGCCGAGACCCAGTACTTC
CDR3aa: CASSLYSPAETQYF

j_gene: TRBJ2-7
v_gene: TRBV5-5
abundance: NA
d_gene: TRBD1
CDR3nt: TGTGCCAGCCAACCATATCCGGGACAGGGGGCTCAGGCGATGGAGCAGTACTTC
CDR3aa: CASQPYPGQGAQAMEQYF

j_gene: TRBJ1-1
v_gene: TRBV5-4
abundance: NA
d_gene: TRBD1
CDR3nt: TGTGCCAGCAGCCGGGGACAGATGAACACTGAAGCTTTCTTT
CDR3aa: CASSRGQMNTEAFF

j_gene: TRBJ1-2
v_gene: TRBV5-1
abundance: NA
d_gene: NA
CDR3nt: TGCGCCAGCAGCTTGGGTCAGGGGATCGGTGGCTACACCTTC
CDR3aa: CASSLGQGIGGYTF

j_gene: TRBJ2-5
v_gene: TRBV19
abundance: NA
d_gene: TRBD1
CDR3nt: TGTGCCAGTAGTTGGATCGGAACAGGGGAAGAGACCCAGTACTTC
CDR3aa: CASSWIGTGEETQYF

j_gene: TRBJ1-6
v_gene: TRBV27
abundance: NA
d_gene: NA
CDR3nt: TGTGCCAGCAGTTTCAATGGAGATGCGAATTCACCCCTCCACTTT
CDR3aa: CASSFNGDANSPLHF

j_gene: TRBJ2-7
v_gene: TRBV7-2
abundance: NA
d_gene: TRBD1
CDR3nt: TGTGCCAGCAGCTTAGTGGCGACAGGGGGCTTGGAGCAGTACTTC
CDR3aa: CASSLVATGGLEQYF

j_gene: TRBJ1-1
v_gene: TRBV27
abundance: few
d_gene: NA
CDR3nt: TGTGCCAGCAGTCCGAGGGGTATGAACACTGAAGCTTTCTTT
CDR3aa: CASSPRGMNTEAFF

j_gene: TRBJ1-5
v_gene: TRBV5-5
abundance: NA
d_gene: NA
CDR3nt: TGTGCCAGCAGCTTGGCGGGGAATCAGCCCCAGCATTTT
CDR3aa: CASSLAGNQPQHF

j_gene: TRBJ1-2
v_gene: TRBV25-1
abundance: NA
d_gene: NA
CDR3nt: TGTGCCAGCAGTGGCCAGCAATATGGCTACACCTTC
CDR3aa: CASSGQQYGYTF

j_gene: TRBJ2-1
v_gene: TRBV27
abundance: NA
d_gene: NA
CDR3nt: TGTGCCAGCAGTTTATCGGGGGGCTTTAGCTCCTACAATGAGCAGTTCTTC
CDR3aa: CASSLSGGFSSYNEQFF

j_gene: TRBJ1-2
v_gene: TRBV7-8
abundance: NA
d_gene: NA
CDR3nt: TGTGCCAGCAGCCCGTGGGCCATCTATGGCTACACCTTC
CDR3aa: CASSPWAIYGYTF

j_gene: TRBJ2-2
v_gene: TRBV9
abundance: NA
d_gene: NA
CDR3nt: TGTGCCAGCCGAGGACAGCGGAACACCGGGGAGCTGTTTTTT
CDR3aa: CASRGQRNTGELFF

j_gene: TRBJ1-1
v_gene: TRBV7-2
abundance: NA
d_gene: NA
CDR3nt: TGTGCCAGCAGTCCATGGGGGGGAGGAACTGAAGCTTTCTTT
CDR3aa: CASSPWGGGTEAFF

j_gene: TRBJ2-7
v_gene: TRBV5-1
abundance: NA
d_gene: NA
CDR3nt: TGCGCCAGCAGCTTGGTTACAGCTTACGAGCAGTACTTC
CDR3aa: CASSLVTAYEQYF

j_gene: TRBJ1-1
v_gene: TRBV9
abundance: few
d_gene: NA
CDR3nt: TGTGCCAGCAGCGTAGCGGACAGCATGAACACTGAAGCTTTCTTT
CDR3aa: CASSVADSMNTEAFF

j_gene: TRBJ2-7
v_gene: TRBV10-3
abundance: NA
d_gene: TRBD2
CDR3nt: TGTGCCATCAGTTTTACTAGCGACTCCTACGAGCAGTACTTC
CDR3aa: CAISFTSDSYEQYF

j_gene: TRBJ1-1
v_gene: TRBV19
abundance: NA
d_gene: TRBD1
CDR3nt: TGTGCCAGTAGTATCAGGGGGCATCGAGCTTTCTTT
CDR3aa: CASSIRGHRAFF

j_gene: TRBJ2-1
v_gene: TRBV4-1
abundance: NA
d_gene: NA
CDR3nt: TGCGCCAGCAGCCAAGAAGGGAGCTCCTACAATGAGCAGTTCTTC
CDR3aa: CASSQEGSSYNEQFF

j_gene: TRBJ1-3
v_gene: TRBV28
abundance: NA
d_gene: NA
CDR3nt: TGTGCCAGCAGTCTCTACAGTGGAAACACCATATATTTT
CDR3aa: CASSLYSGNTIYF

j_gene: TRBJ1-1
v_gene: TRBV5-1
abundance: NA
d_gene: NA
CDR3nt: TGCGCCAGCAGCTCCGGGGATGCGAACACTGAAGCTTTCTTT
CDR3aa: CASSSGDANTEAFF

j_gene: TRBJ1-1
v_gene: TRBV7-9
abundance: NA
d_gene: NA
CDR3nt: TGTGCCAGCAGCTTAGGGCAGGAGACTGAAGCTTTCTTT
CDR3aa: CASSLGQETEAFF

j_gene: TRBJ2-3
v_gene: TRBV29-1
abundance: NA
d_gene: NA
CDR3nt: TGCAGCGTTATCAGGGGTGTCACAGATACGCAGTATTTT
CDR3aa: CSVIRGVTDTQYF

j_gene: TRBJ2-7
v_gene: TRBV2
abundance: NA
d_gene: TRBD2
CDR3nt: TGTGCCAGCCAAGAATTGACTAGCGGGGCTCCCTACGAGCAGTACTTC
CDR3aa: CASQELTSGAPYEQYF

j_gene: TRBJ1-6
v_gene: TRBV10-3
abundance: NA
d_gene: NA
CDR3nt: TGTGCCATCAGTGAGACCGGTAATGATTCACCCCTCCACTTT
CDR3aa: CAISETGNDSPLHF